This T cell receptor (beta chain) is drawn from a study of cytomegalovirus exposure and HLA in healthy donors. Comment on this clone: Its antigen is undetermined.

Germline assignment: CDR1 SGHTA and CDR2 FQGNSA. The CDR3 has 13 residues. V dropped 2 bases and J dropped 8 bases, with 9 bases sitting between them. Primers for the PCR totalled 60 Vbeta and 13 Jbeta. Libraries were prepared by immunoSEQ multiplex PCR; TCRdb keeps only in-frame clonotypes and omits some of them. The data show about 160,000 clones, 70% to 75% seen once. Study-wide points: Listed as cytomegalovirus-associated were 150 or so TCR beta chains.

Sequencing was performed on PBMCs. This TCR came from a man between 18 and 35 years old in good health and CMV-seropositive. The genes are TRBV7-2 and TRBJ2-2; D remains unclear. The CDR3 region is CASSLPSLGELFF. The CDR3 nucleotides are TGTGCCAGCAGCTTACCTTCCTTAGGGGAGCTGTTTTTT. The full variable domain, completed using reference TRBV7-2 and TRBJ2-2, is GAGVSQSPSNKVTEKGKDVELRCDPISGHTALYWYRQSLGQGLEFLIYFQGNSAPDKSGLPSDRFSAERTGGSVSTLTIQRTQQEDSAVYLCASSLPSLGELFFGEGSRLTVL.